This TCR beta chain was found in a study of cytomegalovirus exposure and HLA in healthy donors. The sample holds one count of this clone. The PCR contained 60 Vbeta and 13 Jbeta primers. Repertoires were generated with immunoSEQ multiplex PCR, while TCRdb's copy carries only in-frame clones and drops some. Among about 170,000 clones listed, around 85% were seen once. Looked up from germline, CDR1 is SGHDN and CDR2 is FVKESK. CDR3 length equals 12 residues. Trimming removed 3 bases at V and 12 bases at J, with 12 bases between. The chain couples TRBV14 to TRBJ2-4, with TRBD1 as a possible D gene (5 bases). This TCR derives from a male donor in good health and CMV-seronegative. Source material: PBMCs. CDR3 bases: TGTGCCAGCAGCCACGGCAGGGCGAGTCAGTACTTC. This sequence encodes CASSHGRASQYF.